The source of this T cell receptor (beta chain) is a study of blood T cell repertoires in COVID-19. Study-level background: The United States, Italy and Spain were the sources of the acute and convalescent COVID-19 samples.

The germline V gene has CDR1 MNHNS and CDR2 SASEGT. V was cut by 2 bases and J by 4 bases, with 14 bases left in between. This CDR3 is 15 amino acids long. Original processing methods: Reference gene primer amplification gave nucleated cell count estimates. Using immunoSEQ multiplex PCR, the repertoire was profiled, and TCRdb retains in-frame clones only, with some absent. V, J and clone size are those of that table, while D and trimming were read from the DNA. Counted here are 70,000 or so clones, around 82% occurring once; the ten biggest clones make up around 15%. Sequencing was done on a sample of peripheral blood. The TCR originated in a human donor in a cohort sampled during active COVID-19. The chain couples TRBV6-1 to TRBJ2-5; maybe TRBD1 (6 bases). The CDR3 DNA is TGTGCCAGCAGTGAACTCAGGGGCGGAGGAGAGACCCAGTACTTC. It encodes CASSELRGGGETQYF.